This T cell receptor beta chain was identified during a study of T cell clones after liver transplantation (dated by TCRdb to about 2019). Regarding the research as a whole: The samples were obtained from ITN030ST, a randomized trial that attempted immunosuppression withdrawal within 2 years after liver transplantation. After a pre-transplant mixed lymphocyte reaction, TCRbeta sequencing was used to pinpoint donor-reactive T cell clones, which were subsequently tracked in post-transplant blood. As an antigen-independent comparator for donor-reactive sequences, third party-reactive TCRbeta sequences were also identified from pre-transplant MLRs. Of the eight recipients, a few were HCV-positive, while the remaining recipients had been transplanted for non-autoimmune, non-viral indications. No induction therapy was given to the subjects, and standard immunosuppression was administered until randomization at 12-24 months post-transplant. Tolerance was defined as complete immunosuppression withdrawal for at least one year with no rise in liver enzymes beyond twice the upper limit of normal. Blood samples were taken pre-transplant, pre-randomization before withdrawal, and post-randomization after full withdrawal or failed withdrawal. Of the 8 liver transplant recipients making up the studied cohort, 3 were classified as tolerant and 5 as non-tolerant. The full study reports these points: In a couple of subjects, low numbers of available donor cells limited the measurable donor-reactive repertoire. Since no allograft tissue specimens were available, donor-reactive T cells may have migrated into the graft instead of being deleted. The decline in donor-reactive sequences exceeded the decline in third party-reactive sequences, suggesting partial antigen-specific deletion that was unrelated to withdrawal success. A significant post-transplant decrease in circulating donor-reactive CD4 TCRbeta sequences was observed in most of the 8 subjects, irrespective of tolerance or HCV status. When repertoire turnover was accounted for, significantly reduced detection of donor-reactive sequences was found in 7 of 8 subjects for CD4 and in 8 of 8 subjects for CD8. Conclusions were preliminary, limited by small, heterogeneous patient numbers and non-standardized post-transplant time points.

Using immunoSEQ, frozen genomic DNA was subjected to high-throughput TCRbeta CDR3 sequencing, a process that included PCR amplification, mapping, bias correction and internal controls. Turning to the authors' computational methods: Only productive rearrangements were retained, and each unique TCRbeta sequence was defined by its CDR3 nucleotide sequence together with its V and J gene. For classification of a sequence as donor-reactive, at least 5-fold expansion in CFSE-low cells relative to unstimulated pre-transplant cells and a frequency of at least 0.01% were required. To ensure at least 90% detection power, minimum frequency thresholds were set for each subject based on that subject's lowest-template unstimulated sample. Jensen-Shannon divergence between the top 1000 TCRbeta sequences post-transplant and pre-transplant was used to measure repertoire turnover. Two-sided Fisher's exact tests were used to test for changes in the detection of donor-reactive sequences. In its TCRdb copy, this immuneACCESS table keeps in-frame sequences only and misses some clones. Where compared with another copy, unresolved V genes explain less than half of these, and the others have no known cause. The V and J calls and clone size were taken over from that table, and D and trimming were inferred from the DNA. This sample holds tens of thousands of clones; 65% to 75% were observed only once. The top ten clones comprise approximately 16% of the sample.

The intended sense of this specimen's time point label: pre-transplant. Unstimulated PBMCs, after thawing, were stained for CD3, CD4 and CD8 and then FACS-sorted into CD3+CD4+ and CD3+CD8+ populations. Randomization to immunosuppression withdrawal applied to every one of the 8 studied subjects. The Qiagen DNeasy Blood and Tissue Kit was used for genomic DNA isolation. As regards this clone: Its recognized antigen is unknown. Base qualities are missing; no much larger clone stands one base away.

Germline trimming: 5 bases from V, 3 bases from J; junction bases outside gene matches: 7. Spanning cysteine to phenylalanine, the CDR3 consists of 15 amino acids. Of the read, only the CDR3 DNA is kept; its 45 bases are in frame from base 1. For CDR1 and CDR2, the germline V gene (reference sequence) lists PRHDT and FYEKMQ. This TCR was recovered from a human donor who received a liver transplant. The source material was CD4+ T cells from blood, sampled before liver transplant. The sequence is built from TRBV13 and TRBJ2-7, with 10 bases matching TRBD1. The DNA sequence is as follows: TGTGCCAGCAGCCCAGGCCGGGACAGGGGCTACGAGCAGTACTTC. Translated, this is CASSPGRDRGYEQYF.